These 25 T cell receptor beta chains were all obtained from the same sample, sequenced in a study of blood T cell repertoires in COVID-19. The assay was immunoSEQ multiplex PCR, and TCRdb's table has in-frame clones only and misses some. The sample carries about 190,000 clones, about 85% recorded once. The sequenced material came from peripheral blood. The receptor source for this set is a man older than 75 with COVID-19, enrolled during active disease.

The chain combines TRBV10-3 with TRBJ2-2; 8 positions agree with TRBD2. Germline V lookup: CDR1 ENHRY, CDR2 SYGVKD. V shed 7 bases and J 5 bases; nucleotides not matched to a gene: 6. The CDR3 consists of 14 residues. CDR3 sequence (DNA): TGTGCCATCACGGGGGGGGCGGCGACCGGGGAGCTGTTTTTT. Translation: CAITGGAATGELFF.

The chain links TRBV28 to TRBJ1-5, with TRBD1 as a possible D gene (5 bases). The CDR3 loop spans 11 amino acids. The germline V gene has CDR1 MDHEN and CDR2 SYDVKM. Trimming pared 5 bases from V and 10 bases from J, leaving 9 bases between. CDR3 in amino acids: CASSPGFPQHF. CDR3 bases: TGTGCCAGCAGTCCAGGGTTCCCCCAGCATTTT.

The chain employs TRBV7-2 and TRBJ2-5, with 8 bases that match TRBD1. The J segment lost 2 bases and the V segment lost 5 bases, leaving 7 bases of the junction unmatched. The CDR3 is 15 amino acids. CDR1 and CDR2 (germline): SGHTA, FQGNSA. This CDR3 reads CASSRQGSGQETQYF. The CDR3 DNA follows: TGTGCCAGCAGCAGACAGGGGTCGGGGCAAGAGACCCAGTACTTC.

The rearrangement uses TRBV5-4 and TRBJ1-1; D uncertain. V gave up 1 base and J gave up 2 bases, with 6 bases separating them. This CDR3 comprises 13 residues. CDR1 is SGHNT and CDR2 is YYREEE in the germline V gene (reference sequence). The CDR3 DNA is TGTGCCAGCAGCTTGTGGACTAACACTGAAGCTTTCTTT. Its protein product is CASSLWTNTEAFF.

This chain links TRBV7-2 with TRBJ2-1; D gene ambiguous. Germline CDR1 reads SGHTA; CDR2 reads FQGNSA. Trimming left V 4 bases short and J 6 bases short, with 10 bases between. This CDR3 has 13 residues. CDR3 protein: CASSSRPANEQFF. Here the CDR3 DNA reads TGTGCCAGCAGCTCGCGGCCCGCCAATGAGCAGTTCTTC.

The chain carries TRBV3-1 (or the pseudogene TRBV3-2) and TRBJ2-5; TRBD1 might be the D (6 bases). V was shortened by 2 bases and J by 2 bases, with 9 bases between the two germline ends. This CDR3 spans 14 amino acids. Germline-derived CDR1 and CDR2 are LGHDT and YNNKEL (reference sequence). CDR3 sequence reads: CASSQIQGQETQYF. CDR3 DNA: TGTGCCAGCAGCCAAATTCAGGGGCAAGAGACCCAGTACTTC.

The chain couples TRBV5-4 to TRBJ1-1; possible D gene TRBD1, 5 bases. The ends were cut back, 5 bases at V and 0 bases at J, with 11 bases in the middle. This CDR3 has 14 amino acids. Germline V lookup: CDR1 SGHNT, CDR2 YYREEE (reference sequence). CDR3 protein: CASRGGGVNTEAFF. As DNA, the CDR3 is TGTGCCAGCAGGGGGGGAGGGGTGAACACTGAAGCTTTCTTT.

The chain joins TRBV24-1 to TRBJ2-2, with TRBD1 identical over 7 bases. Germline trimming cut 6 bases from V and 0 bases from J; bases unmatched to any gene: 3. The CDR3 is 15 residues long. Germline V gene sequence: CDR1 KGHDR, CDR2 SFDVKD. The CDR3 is CATSRQGTNTGELFF. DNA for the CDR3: TGTGCCACCAGTCGACAGGGAACGAACACCGGGGAGCTGTTTTTT.

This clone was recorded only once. CDR3 sequence reads: CASSLGPGNTIYF. The DNA of the CDR3 is TGTGCCAGCAGCTTGGGGCCGGGAAACACCATATATTTT. This chain joins TRBV5-4 and TRBJ1-3; D is undetermined. CDR1 and CDR2 from the germline V gene are SGHNT and YYREEE (reference sequence). V was trimmed by 0 bases and J by 4 bases, leaving 5 bases between them. The CDR3 loop spans 13 amino acids.

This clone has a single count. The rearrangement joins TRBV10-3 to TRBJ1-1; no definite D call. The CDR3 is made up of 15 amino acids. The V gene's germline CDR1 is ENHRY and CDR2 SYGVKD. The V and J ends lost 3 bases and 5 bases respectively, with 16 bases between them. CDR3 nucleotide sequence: TGTGCCATCAGTGACCCGGGCCTCCGGAGGACTGAAGCTTTCTTT. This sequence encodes CAISDPGLRRTEAFF.

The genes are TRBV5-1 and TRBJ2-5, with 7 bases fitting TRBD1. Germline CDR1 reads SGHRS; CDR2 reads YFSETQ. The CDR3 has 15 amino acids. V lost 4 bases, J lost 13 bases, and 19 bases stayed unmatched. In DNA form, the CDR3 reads TGCGCCAGCAGCACCACCGGGACAGCCCTACCTACCAGGTACTTC. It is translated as CASSTTGTALPTRYF.

DNA for the CDR3: TGTGCCAGCTCATTACAGGGGGTAGGGAACACTGAAGCTTTCTTT. Translated, it gives CASSLQGVGNTEAFF. The genes are TRBV18 and TRBJ1-1, with 8 bases lining up with TRBD1. From germline, CDR1 is KGHSH and CDR2 LQKENI. The CDR3 is 15 amino acids. V lost 5 bases, J lost 1 base, and 6 bases stayed unmatched.

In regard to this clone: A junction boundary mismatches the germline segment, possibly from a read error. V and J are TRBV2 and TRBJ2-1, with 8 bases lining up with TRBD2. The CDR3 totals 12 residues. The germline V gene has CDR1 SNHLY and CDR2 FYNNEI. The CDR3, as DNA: TGTGCCAGCAGTGAAGCGCGCGGCGGGGGGCTCTTC. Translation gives CASSEARGGGLF. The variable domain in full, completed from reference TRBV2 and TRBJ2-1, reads EPEVTQTPSHQVTQMGQEVILRCVPISNHLYFYWYRQILGQKVEFLVSFYNNEISEKSEIFDDQFSVERPDGSNFTLKIRSTKLEDSAMYFCASSEARGGGLFGPGTRLTVL.

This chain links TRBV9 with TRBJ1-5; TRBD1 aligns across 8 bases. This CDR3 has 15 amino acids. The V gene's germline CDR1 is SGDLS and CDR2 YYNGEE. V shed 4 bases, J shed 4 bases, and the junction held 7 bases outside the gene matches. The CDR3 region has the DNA TGTGCCAGCAGCCCGCAGGGGGCGAGGAATCAGCCCCAGCATTTT. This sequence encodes CASSPQGARNQPQHF.

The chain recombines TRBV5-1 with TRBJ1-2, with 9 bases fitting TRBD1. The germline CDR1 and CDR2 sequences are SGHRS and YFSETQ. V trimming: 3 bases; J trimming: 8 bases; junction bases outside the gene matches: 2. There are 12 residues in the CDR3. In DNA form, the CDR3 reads TGCGCCAGCAGCTCGGACAGGGGAGGCTACACCTTC. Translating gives CASSSDRGGYTF.

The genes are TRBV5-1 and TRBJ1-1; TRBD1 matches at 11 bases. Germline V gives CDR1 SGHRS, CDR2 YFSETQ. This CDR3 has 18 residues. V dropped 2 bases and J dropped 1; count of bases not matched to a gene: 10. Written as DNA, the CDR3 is TGCGCCAGCAGCTTTTGGACAGGGGGCCACCTACAGAACACTGAAGCTTTCTTT. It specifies CASSFWTGGHLQNTEAFF.

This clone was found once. CDR3 in amino acids: CAWSVWRGGKEQYF. CDR3 in DNA: TGTGCCTGGAGTGTATGGCGGGGGGGAAAAGAGCAGTACTTC. The chain carries TRBV30 and TRBJ2-7, with TRBD2 matching over 9 bases. CDR1 and CDR2 (germline): GTSNPN, SVGIG (reference sequence). The ends lost 0 bases at V and 7 bases at J; junction bases unmatched: 7. The CDR3 length is 14 residues. Looking up the rest from reference TRBV30 and TRBJ2-7 gives the full variable domain: SQTIHQWPATLVQPVGSPLSLECTVEGTSNPNLYWYRQAAGRGLQLLFYSVGIGQISSEVPQNLSASRPQDRQFILSSKKLLLSDSGFYLCAWSVWRGGKEQYFGPGTRLTVT.

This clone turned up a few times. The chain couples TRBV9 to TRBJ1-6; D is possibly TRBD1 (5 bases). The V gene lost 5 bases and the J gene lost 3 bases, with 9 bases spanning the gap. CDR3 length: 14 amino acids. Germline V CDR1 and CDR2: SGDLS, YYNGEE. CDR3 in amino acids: CASRSTDYNSPLHF. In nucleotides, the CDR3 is TGTGCCAGCAGATCGACAGACTATAATTCACCCCTCCACTTT.

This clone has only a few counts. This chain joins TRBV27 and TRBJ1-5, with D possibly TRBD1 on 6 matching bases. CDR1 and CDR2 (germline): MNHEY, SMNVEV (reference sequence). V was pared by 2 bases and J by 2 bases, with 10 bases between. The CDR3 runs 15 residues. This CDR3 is CASSLVAGGNQPQHF. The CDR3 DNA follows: TGTGCCAGCAGTTTAGTGGCAGGGGGCAATCAGCCCCAGCATTTT.

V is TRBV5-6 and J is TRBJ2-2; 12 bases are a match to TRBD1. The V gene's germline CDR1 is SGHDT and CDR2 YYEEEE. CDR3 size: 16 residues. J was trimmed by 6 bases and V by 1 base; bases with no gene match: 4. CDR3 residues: CASSLLGTGGAGELFF. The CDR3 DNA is TGTGCCAGCAGCTTGCTCGGGACAGGGGGCGCCGGGGAGCTGTTTTTT.

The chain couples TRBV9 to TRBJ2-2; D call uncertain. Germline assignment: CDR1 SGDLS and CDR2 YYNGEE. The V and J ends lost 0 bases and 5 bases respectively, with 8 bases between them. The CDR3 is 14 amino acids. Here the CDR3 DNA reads TGTGCCAGCAGCGTAGAGTTGAGAACCGGGGAGCTGTTTTTT. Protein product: CASSVELRTGELFF.

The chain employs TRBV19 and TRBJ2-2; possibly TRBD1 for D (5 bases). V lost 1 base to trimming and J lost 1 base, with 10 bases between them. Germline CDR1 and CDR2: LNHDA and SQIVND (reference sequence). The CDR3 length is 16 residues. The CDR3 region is CASSIGRAGNTGELFF. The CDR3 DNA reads TGTGCCAGTAGTATAGGCAGGGCCGGGAACACCGGGGAGCTGTTTTTT.

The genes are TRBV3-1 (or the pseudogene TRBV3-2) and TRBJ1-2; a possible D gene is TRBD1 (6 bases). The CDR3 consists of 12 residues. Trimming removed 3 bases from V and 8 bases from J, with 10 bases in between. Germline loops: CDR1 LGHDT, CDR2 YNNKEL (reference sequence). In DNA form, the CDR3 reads TGTGCCAGCAGCCAGGGGGCGTGGGGCTACACCTTC. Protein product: CASSQGAWGYTF.

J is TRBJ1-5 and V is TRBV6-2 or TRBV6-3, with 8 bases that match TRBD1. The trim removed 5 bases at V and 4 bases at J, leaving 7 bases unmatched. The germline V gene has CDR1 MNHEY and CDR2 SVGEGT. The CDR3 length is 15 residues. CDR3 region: CASSPPGQVNQPQHF. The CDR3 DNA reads TGTGCCAGCAGTCCACCGGGACAGGTTAATCAGCCCCAGCATTTT.

CDR3 protein: CSASRGDFGSPLHF. DNA for the CDR3: TGCAGTGCTAGTAGAGGGGACTTCGGGTCACCCCTCCACTTT. The V and J genes are TRBV20-1 and TRBJ1-6; possible D gene TRBD1, 5 bases. CDR3 length: 14 residues. Germline CDR1 reads DFQATT; CDR2 reads SNEGSKA (reference sequence). Trimming pared 3 bases from V and 10 bases from J, leaving 16 bases between.